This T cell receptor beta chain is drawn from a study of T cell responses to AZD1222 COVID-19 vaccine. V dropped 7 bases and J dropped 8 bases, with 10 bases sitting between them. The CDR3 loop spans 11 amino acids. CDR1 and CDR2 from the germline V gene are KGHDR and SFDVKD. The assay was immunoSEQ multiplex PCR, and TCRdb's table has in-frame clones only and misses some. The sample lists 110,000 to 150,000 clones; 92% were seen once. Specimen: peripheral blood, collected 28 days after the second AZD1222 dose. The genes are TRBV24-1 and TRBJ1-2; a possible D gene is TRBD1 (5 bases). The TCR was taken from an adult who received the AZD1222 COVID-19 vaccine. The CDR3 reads CATSLGDGYTF. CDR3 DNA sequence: TGTGCCACCAGCCTAGGGGACGGCTACACCTTC.